This T cell receptor (beta chain) was profiled in a study of radiotherapy plus CTLA-4 blockade in lung cancer. The protocol was immunoSEQ multiplex PCR, while the TCRdb copy is restricted to in-frame clones and leaves out a portion. Of tens of thousands of clones detected, about 78% appear once; the ten largest clones hold over 20%. Trimming stripped 4 bases from V and 5 bases from J, with 17 bases between. Germline lookup yields CDR1 MDHEN and CDR2 SYDVKM. The CDR3 extends over 15 amino acids. The material was peripheral blood, obtained from a patient treated with radiotherapy plus ipilimumab. V usage is TRBV28 and J usage is TRBJ1-1, with D possibly matching TRBD1 (5 bases). The receptor was isolated from a human donor with non-small cell lung cancer whose response to radiotherapy plus ipilimumab could not be evaluated. Some clones in this sample may be carry-over from other donors' samples. The CDR3 DNA reads as TGTGCCAGCAGTTACATGCAGGGAAGAGAAACTGAAGCTTTCTTT. It encodes CASSYMQGRETEAFF.